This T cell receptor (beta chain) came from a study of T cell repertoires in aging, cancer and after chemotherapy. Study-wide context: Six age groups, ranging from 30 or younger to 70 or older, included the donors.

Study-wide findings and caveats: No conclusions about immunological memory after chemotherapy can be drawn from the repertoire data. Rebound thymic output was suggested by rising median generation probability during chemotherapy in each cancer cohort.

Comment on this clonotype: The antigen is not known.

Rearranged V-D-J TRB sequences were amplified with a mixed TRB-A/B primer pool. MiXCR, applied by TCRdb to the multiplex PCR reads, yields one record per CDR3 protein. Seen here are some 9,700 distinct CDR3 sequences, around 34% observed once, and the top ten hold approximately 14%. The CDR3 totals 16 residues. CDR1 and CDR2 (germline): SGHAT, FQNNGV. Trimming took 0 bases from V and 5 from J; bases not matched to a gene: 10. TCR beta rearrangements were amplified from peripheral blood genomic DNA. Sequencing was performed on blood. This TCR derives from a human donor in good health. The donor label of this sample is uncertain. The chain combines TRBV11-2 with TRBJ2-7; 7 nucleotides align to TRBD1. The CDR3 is CASSLDATGDIDEQYF. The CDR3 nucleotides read TGTGCCAGCAGCTTAGACGCCACAGGGGATATAGACGAGCAGTACTTC. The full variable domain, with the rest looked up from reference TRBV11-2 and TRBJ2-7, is EAGVAQSPRYKIIEKRQSVAFWCNPISGHATLYWYQQILGQGPKLLIQFQNNGVVDDSQLPKDRFSAERLKGVDSTLKIQPAKLEDSAVYLCASSLDATGDIDEQYFGPGTRLTVT.